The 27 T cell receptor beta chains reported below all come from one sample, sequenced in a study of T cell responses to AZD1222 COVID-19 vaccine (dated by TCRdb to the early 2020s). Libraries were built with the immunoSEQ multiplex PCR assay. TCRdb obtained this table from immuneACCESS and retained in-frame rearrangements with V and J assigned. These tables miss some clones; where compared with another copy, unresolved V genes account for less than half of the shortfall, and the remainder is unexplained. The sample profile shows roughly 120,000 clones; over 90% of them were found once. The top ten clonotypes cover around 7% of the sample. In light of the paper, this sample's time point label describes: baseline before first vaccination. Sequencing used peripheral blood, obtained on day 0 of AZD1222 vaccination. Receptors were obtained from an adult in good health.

CDR3 amino acids: CASSYRRGSYNEQFF. CDR3 sequence (DNA): TGTGCCAGCAGTTACAGGAGAGGCTCCTACAATGAGCAGTTCTTC. This chain connects TRBV6-5 to TRBJ2-1, with D unresolved. V was clipped by 2 bases and J by 0 bases, with 8 bases between them. The CDR3 is 15 residues long. Germline CDR1 and CDR2: MNHEY and SVGAGI.

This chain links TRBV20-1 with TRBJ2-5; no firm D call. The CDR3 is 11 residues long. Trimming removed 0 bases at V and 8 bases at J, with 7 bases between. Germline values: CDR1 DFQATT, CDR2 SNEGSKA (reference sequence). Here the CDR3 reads CSARDPPTQYF. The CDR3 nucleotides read TGCAGTGCTAGAGATCCCCCAACCCAGTACTTC.

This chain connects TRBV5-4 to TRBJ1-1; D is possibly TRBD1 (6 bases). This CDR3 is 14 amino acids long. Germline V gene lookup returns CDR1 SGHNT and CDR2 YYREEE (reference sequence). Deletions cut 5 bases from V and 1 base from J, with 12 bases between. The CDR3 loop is CASSLDRTNTEAFF. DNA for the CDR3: TGTGCCAGCAGTCTGGACAGAACGAACACTGAAGCTTTCTTT. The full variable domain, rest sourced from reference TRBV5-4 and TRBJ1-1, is ETGVTQSPTHLIKTRGQQVTLRCSSQSGHNTVSWYQQALGQGPQFIFQYYREEENGRGNFPPRFSGLQFPNYSSELNVNALELDDSALYLCASSLDRTNTEAFFGQGTRLTVV.

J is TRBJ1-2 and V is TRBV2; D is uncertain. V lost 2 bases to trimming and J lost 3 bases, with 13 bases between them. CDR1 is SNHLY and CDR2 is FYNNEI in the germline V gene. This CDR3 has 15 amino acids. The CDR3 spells CASSETHSQYYGYTF. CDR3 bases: TGTGCCAGCAGTGAAACTCATAGCCAATACTATGGCTACACCTTC.

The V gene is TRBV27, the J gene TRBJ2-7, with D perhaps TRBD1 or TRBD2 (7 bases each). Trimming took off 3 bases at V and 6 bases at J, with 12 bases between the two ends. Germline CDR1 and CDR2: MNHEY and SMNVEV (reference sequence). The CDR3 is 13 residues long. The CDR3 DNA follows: TGTGCCAGCAGTTTGGGCAGGGGGGGCGAGCAGTACTTC. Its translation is CASSLGRGGEQYF.

As DNA, the CDR3 is TGTGCCAGCAGCATAGGCCCCGGTTATGGCTACACCTTC. Encoded protein: CASSIGPGYGYTF. The genes are TRBV9 and TRBJ1-2; D is unresolved. Trimming pared 4 bases from V and 5 bases from J, leaving 12 bases between. The CDR3 totals 13 residues. Germline values: CDR1 SGDLS, CDR2 YYNGEE.

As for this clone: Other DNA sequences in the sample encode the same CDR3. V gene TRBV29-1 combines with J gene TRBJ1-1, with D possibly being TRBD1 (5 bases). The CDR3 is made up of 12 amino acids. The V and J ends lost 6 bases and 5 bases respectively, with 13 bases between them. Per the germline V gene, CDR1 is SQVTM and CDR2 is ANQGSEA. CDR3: CSVEGSGTEAFF. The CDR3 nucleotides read TGCAGCGTCGAGGGGAGTGGAACTGAAGCTTTCTTT.

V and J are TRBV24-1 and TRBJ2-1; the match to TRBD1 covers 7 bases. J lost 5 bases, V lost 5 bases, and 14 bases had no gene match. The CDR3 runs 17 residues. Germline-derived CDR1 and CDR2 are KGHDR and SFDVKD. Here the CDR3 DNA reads TGTGCCACCAGTGGCCTCGATAAGGGGGCTCTTGACAATGAGCAGTTCTTC. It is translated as CATSGLDKGALDNEQFF.

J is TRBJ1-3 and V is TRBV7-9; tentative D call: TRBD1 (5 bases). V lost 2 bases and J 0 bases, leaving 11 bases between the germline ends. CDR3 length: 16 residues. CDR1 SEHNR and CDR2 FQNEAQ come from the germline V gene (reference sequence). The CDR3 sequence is CASSLYWDPSGNTIYF. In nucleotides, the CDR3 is TGTGCCAGCAGCTTATATTGGGACCCCTCTGGAAACACCATATATTTT.

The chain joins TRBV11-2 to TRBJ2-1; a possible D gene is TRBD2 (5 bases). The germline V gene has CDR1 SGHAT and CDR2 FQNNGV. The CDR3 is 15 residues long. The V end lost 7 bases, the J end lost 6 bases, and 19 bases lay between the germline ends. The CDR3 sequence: CASTLGVSRANEQFF. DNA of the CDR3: TGTGCCAGCACACTCGGGGTATCTAGGGCCAATGAGCAGTTCTTC. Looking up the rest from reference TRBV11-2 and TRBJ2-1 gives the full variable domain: EAGVAQSPRYKIIEKRQSVAFWCNPISGHATLYWYQQILGQGPKLLIQFQNNGVVDDSQLPKDRFSAERLKGVDSTLKIQPAKLEDSAVYLCASTLGVSRANEQFFGPGTRLTVL.

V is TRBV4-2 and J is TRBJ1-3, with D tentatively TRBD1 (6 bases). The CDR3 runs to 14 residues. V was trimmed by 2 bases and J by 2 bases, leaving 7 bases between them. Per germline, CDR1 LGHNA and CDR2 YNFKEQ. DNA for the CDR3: TGTGCCAGCAGCCAAACAGGGACTGGAAACACCATATATTTT. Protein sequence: CASSQTGTGNTIYF.

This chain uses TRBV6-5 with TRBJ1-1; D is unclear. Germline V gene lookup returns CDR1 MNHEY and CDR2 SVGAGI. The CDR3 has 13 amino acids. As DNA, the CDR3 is TGTGCGAGAAAAACCGGGAAGAACACTGAAGCTTTCTTT. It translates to CARKTGKNTEAFF.

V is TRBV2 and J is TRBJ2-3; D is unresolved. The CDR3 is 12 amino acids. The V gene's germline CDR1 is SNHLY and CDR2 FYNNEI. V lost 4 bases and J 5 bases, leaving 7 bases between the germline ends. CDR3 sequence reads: CASSGGQDTQYF. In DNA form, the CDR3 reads TGTGCCAGCAGTGGGGGTCAAGATACGCAGTATTTT. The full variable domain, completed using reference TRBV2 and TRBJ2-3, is EPEVTQTPSHQVTQMGQEVILRCVPISNHLYFYWYRQILGQKVEFLVSFYNNEISEKSEIFDDQFSVERPDGSNFTLKIRSTKLEDSAMYFCASSGGQDTQYFGPGTRLTVL.

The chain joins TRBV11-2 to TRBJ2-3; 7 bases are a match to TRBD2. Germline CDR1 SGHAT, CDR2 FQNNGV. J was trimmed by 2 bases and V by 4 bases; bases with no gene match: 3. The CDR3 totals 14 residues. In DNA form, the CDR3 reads TGTGCCAGCAGCTCCCGGGACTACACAGATACGCAGTATTTT. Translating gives CASSSRDYTDTQYF. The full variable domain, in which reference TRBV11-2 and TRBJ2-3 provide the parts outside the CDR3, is EAGVAQSPRYKIIEKRQSVAFWCNPISGHATLYWYQQILGQGPKLLIQFQNNGVVDDSQLPKDRFSAERLKGVDSTLKIQPAKLEDSAVYLCASSSRDYTDTQYFGPGTRLTVL.

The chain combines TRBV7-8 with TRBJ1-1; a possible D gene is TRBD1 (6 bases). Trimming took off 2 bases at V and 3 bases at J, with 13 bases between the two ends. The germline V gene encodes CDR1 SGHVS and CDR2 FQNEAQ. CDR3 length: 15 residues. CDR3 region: CASSLNWAGDTEAFF. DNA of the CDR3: TGTGCCAGCAGCTTAAACTGGGCAGGGGACACTGAAGCTTTCTTT.

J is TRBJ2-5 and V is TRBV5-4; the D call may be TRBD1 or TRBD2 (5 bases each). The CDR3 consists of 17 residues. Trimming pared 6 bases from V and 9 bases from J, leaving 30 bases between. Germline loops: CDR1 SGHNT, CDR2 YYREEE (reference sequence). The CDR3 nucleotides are TGTGCCAGCACCCTACTGGGGGTGGGGGAACTAGTCGTGTCCCAGTACTTC. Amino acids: CASTLLGVGELVVSQYF.

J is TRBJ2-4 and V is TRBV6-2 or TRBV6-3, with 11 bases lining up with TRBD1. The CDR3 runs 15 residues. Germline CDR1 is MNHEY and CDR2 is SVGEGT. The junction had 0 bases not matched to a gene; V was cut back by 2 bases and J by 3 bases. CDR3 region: CASSYGTGGKNIQYF. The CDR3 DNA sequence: TGTGCCAGCAGTTACGGGACAGGGGGCAAAAACATTCAGTACTTC.

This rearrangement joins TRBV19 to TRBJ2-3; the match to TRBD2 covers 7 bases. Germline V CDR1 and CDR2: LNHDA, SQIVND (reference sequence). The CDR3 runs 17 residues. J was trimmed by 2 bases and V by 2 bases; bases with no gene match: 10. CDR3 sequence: CASSILGLGPNTDTQYF. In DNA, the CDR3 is TGTGCCAGTAGTATATTAGGACTAGGCCCCAACACAGATACGCAGTATTTT.

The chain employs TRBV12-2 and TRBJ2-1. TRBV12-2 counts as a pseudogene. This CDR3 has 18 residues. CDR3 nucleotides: TGTGCAAGTCGCTTAATGACCGTTACCGGGACCCCGGAGTCTAAGCCGTTCTTC. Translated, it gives CASRLMTVTGTPESKPFF.

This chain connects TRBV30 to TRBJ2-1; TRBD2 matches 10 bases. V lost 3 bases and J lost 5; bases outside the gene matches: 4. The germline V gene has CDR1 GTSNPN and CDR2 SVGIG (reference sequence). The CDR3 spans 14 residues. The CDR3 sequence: CAWSSGRAHNEQFF. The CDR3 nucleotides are TGTGCCTGGAGCAGCGGGAGGGCCCACAATGAGCAGTTCTTC. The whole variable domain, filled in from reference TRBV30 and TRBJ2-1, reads SQTIHQWPATLVQPVGSPLSLECTVEGTSNPNLYWYRQAAGRGLQLLFYSVGIGQISSEVPQNLSASRPQDRQFILSSKKLLLSDSGFYLCAWSSGRAHNEQFFGPGTRLTVL.

The CDR3 loop reads CASKEGQVTEAFF. DNA for the CDR3: TGTGCCAGCAAAGAGGGACAGGTCACTGAAGCTTTCTTT. The rearrangement joins TRBV6-6 to TRBJ1-1; 8 nucleotides agree with TRBD1. Germline CDR1 MNHNY, CDR2 SVGAGI (reference sequence). There are 13 residues in the CDR3. V shed 7 bases and J 4 bases; nucleotides not matched to a gene: 5.

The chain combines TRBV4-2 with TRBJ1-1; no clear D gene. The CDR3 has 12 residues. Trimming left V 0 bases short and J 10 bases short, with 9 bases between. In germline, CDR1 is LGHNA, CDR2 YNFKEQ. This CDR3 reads CASSQDGKVAFF. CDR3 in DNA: TGTGCCAGCAGCCAAGATGGGAAGGTAGCTTTCTTT.

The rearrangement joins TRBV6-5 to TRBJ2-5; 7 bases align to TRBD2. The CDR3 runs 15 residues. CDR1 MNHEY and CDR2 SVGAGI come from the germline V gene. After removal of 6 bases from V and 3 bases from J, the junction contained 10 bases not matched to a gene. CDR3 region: CASRPGGVREETQYF. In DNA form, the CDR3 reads TGTGCCAGCAGACCTGGGGGGGTTCGGGAAGAGACCCAGTACTTC.

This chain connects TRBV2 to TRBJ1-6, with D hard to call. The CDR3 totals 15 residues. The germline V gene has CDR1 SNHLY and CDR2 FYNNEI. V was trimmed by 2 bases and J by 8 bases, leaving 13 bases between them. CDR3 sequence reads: CASSESTSTYSPLHF. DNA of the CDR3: TGTGCCAGCAGTGAATCGACCTCTACGTATTCACCCCTCCACTTT.

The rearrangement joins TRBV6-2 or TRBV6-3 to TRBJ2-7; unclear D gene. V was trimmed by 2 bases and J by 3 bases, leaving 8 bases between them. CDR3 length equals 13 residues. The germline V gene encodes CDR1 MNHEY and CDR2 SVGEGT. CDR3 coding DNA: TGTGCCAGCAGTTACCCCGATGGCTACGAGCAGTACTTC. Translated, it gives CASSYPDGYEQYF.

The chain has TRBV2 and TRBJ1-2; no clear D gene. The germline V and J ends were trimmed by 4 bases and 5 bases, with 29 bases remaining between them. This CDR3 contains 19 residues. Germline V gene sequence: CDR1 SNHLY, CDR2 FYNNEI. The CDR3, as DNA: TGTGCCAGCAGTGTAGGGCGGCCACCCTCCCTGGGCGTCAAGTATGGCTACACCTTC. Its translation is CASSVGRPPSLGVKYGYTF.

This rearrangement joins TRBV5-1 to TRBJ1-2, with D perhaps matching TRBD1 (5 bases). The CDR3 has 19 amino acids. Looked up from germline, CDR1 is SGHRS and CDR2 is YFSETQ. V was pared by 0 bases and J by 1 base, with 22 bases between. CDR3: CASSLGVLRGGTFNYGYTF. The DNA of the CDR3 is TGCGCCAGCAGCTTGGGTGTCCTTCGGGGAGGGACCTTTAACTATGGCTACACCTTC.